The 7 T cell receptor beta chains presented below share a single source sample, sequenced in a study of shared clonotypes between healthy human individuals. Libraries were prepared by immunoSEQ multiplex PCR; TCRdb keeps only in-frame clonotypes and omits some of them. The table lists about 530,000 clones, about 96% of them singletons. The material sequenced was naive CD4+ T cells sorted from blood. The subset is: CD45RA+ positively selected. The receptors were gathered from a woman aged 25 to 45 in good health.

This rearrangement joins TRBV18 to TRBJ2-5, with TRBD1 as a possible D gene (6 bases). The DNA end is a closer match to TRBJ2-7, so the J assignment may be wrong. Germline CDR1 KGHSH, CDR2 LQKENI. This CDR3 has 17 amino acids. CDR3 in DNA: TGTGCCAGCTCAACCCGAAAGACAGGCCTTGGGACCTACGAGCAGTACTTC. Protein: CASSTRKTGLGTYEQYF.

The V and J genes are TRBV5-6 and TRBJ2-5; TRBD2 matches at 8 bases. Germline V CDR1 and CDR2: SGHDT, YYEEEE. Germline trimming cut 4 bases from V and 3 bases from J; bases unmatched to any gene: 2. CDR3 length: 13 residues. CDR3: CASSIGGEETQYF. CDR3 bases: TGTGCCAGCAGCATCGGGGGGGAAGAGACCCAGTACTTC.

V and J are TRBV28 and TRBJ1-1; D gene uncertain. Trimming pared 3 bases from V and 3 bases from J, leaving 8 bases between. The germline CDR1 and CDR2 sequences are MDHEN and SYDVKM. This CDR3 is 13 amino acids long. The CDR3 nucleotides are TGTGCCAGCAGTTTGGGCATTGACACTGAAGCTTTCTTT. It translates to CASSLGIDTEAFF.

About this clone itself: Within the sample, other DNA sequences also encode this same CDR3. The genes are TRBV20-1 and TRBJ2-5, with D uncertain. Deletions cut 3 bases from V and 4 bases from J, with 3 bases between. The CDR3 consists of 10 residues. Germline CDR1 is DFQATT and CDR2 is SNEGSKA (reference sequence). CDR3 nucleotide sequence: TGCAGTGCTAGCGGAGAGACCCAGTACTTC. This encodes CSASGETQYF.

This clone was seen only once. The chain is built from TRBV6-1 and TRBJ2-7; D gene uncertain. CDR1 and CDR2 (germline): MNHNS, SASEGT. Trimming pared 7 bases from V and 3 bases from J, leaving 10 bases between. The CDR3 has 12 amino acids. The CDR3 loop reads CASIRSHYEQYF. The CDR3 DNA sequence: TGTGCCAGCATTCGCAGCCACTACGAGCAGTACTTC.

For the CDR3, the DNA is TGTGCCAGTAGTATATGGTCTGGTGTGGTAGCGGGAGGAGGGGCCAACGTCCTGACTTTC. Amino acid sequence: CASSIWSGVVAGGGANVLTF. V usage is TRBV19 and J usage is TRBJ2-6; 10 bases are a match to TRBD2. Germline assignment: CDR1 LNHDA and CDR2 SQIVND (reference sequence). The CDR3 totals 20 residues. V was pared by 2 bases and J by 4 bases, with 14 bases of the junction left unmatched. Full variable domain (outside the CDR3, taken from reference TRBV19 and TRBJ2-6): DGGITQSPKYLFRKEGQNVTLSCEQNLNHDAMYWYRQDPGQGLRLIYYSQIVNDFQKGDIAEGYSVSREKKESFPLTVTSAQKNPTAFYLCASSIWSGVVAGGGANVLTFGAGSRLTVL.

The chain employs TRBV6-6 and TRBJ2-7, with D perhaps matching TRBD2 (6 bases). V was clipped by 9 bases and J by 1 base, with 22 bases between them. CDR1 MNHNY and CDR2 SVGAGI come from the germline V gene (reference sequence). The CDR3 runs to 16 residues. The chain's CDR3 is CASRKAGGSPSYEQYF. Here the CDR3 DNA reads TGTGCCAGTAGAAAAGCGGGCGGATCACCGTCCTACGAGCAGTACTTC.